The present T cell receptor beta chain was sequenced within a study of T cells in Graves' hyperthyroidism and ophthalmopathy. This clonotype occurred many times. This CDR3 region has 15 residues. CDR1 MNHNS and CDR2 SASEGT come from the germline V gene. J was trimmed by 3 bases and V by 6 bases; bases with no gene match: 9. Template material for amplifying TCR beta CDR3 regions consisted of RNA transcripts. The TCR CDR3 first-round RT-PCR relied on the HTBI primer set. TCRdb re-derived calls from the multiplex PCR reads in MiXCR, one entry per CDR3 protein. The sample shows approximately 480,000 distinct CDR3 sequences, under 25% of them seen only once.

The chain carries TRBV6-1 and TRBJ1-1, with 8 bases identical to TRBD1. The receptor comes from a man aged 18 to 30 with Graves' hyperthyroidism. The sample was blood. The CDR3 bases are TGTGCCAGCAGGGTTGACAGGGGTCGGGACACTGAAGCTTTCTTT. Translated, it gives CASRVDRGRDTEAFF.